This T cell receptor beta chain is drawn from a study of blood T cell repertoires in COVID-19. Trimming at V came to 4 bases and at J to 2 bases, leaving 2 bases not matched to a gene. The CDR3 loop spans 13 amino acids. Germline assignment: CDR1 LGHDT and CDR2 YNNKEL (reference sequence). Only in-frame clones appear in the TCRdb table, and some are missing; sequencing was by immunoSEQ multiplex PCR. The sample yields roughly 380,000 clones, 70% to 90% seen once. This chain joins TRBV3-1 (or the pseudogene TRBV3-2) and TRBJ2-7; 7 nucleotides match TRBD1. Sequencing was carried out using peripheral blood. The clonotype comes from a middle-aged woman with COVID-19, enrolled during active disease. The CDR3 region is CASSRGTAYEQYF. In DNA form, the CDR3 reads TGTGCCAGCAGCCGAGGGACAGCCTACGAGCAGTACTTC.